Listed below are T cell receptor beta chains from one sample, sequenced in a study of T-cell memory formation after mild COVID-19. From the 5' RACE reads, TCRdb called clonotypes with MiXCR, one entry per CDR3 protein. Among 100,000 or so distinct CDR3 sequences, 11% were seen once, and the ten largest hold about two fifths. Material: PBMCs or a T cell subset sorted from them (not recorded which). These receptors came from a man aged 18 to 30 who had mild COVID-19 (a few samples of this study predate the infection). Cell type and time point are not known. The CDR3 runs from the conserved cysteine through the conserved F or W. The order of the fields is J gene, V gene, CDR3 protein.

TRBJ1-1	TRBV4-3	CASSQDGGWTEAFF
TRBJ2-7	TRBV20-1	CSASGLSYEQYF
TRBJ2-3	TRBV6-5	CASRSTPGLGTDTQYF
TRBJ2-1	TRBV10-3	CAISVETSSDEQFF
TRBJ1-2	TRBV6-2/TRBV6-3	CASSLSGTGNGYTF
TRBJ2-3	TRBV15	CATSRRASTDTQYF
TRBJ1-1	TRBV7-9	CASRRPAANTEAFF
TRBJ2-5	TRBV9	CASGSGTHETQYF
TRBJ2-7	TRBV5-1	CASSSGTSGTYEQYF
TRBJ2-7	TRBV5-1	CASRGPYEQYF
TRBJ1-1	TRBV27	CASSLAPGLNGAFF
TRBJ2-3	TRBV20-1	CSARPQRGTDTQYF
TRBJ2-3	TRBV7-3	CASSLTGGRTDTQYF
TRBJ2-7	TRBV29-1	CSVGLAGDYEQYF